Sequencing of this T cell receptor (beta chain) was carried out in a study of beta chain features in type 1 diabetes. General observations from the study: When Type 1 diabetes patients were examined, their TCRB CDR3s proved moderately but significantly shorter in all four CD4+ subsets.

The sequenced template was cDNA made from the entire isolated RNA. Profiled with immunoSEQ multiplex PCR; TCRdb holds only in-frame clones, not every one. Of about 650,000 clones in the sample, about an eighth were seen once. With V trimmed by 5 bases and J by 2 bases, 6 bases remained unmatched. The CDR3 is made up of 16 amino acids. The germline CDR1 and CDR2 sequences are SEHNR and FQNEAQ (reference sequence). As regards this clone: What it binds is not known.

Sequencing was performed on naive CD4+ T cells from blood. This chain connects TRBV7-9 to TRBJ1-2; 12 bases fit TRBD1. This TCR was recovered from a man aged 25-45 years with type 1 diabetes. In nucleotides, the CDR3 is TGTGCCAGCAGCCCGCGGGACAGGGGGCTGAACTATGGCTACACCTTC. Its translation is CASSPRDRGLNYGYTF.